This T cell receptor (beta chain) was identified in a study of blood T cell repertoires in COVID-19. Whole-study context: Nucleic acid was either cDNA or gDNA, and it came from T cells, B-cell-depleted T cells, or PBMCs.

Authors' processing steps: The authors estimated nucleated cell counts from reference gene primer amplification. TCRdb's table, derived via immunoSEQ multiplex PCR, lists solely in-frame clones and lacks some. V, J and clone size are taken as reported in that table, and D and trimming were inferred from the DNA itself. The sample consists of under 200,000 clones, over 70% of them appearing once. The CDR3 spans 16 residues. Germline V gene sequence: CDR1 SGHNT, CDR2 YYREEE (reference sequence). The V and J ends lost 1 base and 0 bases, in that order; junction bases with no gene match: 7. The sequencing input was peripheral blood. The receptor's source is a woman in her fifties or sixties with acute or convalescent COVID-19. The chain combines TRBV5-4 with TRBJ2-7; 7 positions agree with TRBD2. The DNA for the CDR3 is TGTGCCAGCAGCTTGATGGCGGGAGCCAGCTCCTACGAGCAGTACTTC. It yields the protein CASSLMAGASSYEQYF.